Detailed here is one T cell receptor beta chain. Its antigen remains unidentified. Those who donated were healthy bone marrow donors. The data are from a study of cytomegalovirus exposure and HLA in healthy donors. Study-wide results and limits: An analysis done earlier found most TCR beta V segments productive about 90% or about 30% of the time. A missense DCLRE1C variant was associated with V- and J-gene trimming of TCR beta chains in a later analysis, and an independent cohort replicated the association.

PCR was performed using 60 Vbeta and 13 Jbeta primers. Assay: immunoSEQ multiplex PCR; the TCRdb copy retains only in-frame clones and omits some. The table includes roughly 200,000 clones, roughly 13% detected once. V shed 8 bases and J 8 bases; nucleotides not matched to a gene: 7. Germline V gene sequence: CDR1 MNHEY, CDR2 SMNVEV (reference sequence). The CDR3 loop spans 14 amino acids. The rearrangement links TRBV27 to TRBJ1-6, with 9 nucleotides matching TRBD1. Sequenced material: PBMCs. The TCR sequence derives from a man between 45 and 60 years old in good health and CMV-seropositive. As DNA, the CDR3 is TGTGCCAGCGGGGTAGGGGACAGGGATTCACCCCTCCACTTT. This encodes CASGVGDRDSPLHF.